The present T cell receptor beta chain was sequenced within a study of OX40 agonist ivuxolimab in advanced cancers. Study observations and caveats: The study did not work out the antigen specificity of the expanded peripheral T cells.

Regarding this clone: Its antigen is not identified.

The CDR3 runs to 16 residues. Germline CDR1 and CDR2: MGHRA and YSYEKL. J gave up 4 bases and V 4 bases, and 8 bases lay outside the gene matches. The method was immunoSEQ multiplex PCR; TCRdb's version includes in-frame clones alone and lacks a portion of them. The sample holds about 70,000 clones, approximately 86% seen once. The sequence derives from an adult with an advanced solid tumor such as melanoma, head and neck, liver or kidney cancer. The sample here was CD4+ or CD8+ T cells sorted from blood, taken in a trial of the OX40 agonist ivuxolimab. The chain couples TRBV4-1 to TRBJ2-3; 10 bases match TRBD2. CDR3 residues: CASSRSSSGGSDTQYF. The CDR3 DNA follows: TGCGCCAGCAGCCGGAGTAGTAGCGGGGGGTCAGATACGCAGTATTTT.